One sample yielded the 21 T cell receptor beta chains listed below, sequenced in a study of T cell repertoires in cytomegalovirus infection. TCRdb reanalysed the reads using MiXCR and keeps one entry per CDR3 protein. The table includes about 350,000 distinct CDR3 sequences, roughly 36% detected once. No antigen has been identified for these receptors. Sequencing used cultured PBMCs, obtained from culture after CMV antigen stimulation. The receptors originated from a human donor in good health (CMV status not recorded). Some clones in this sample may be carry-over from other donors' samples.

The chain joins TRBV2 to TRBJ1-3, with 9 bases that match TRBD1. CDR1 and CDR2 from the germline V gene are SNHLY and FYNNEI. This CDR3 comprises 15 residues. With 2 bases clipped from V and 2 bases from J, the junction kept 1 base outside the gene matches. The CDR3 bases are TGTGCCAGCAGTGAAAGGGACAGGGCTGGAAACACCATATATTTT. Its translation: CASSERDRAGNTIYF.

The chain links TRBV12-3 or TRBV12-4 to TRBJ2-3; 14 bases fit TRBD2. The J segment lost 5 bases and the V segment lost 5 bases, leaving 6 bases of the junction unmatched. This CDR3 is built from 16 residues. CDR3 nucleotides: TGTGCCAGCAGTCGGGGACTAGCGGGAGAGGGAGATACGCAGTATTTT. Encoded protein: CASSRGLAGEGDTQYF.

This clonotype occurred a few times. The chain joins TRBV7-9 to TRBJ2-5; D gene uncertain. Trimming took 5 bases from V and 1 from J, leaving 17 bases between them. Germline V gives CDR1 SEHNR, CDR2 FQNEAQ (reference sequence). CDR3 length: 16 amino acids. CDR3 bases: TGTGCCAGCAGCAAGGCAGGAGATGCCCCCCAAGAGACCCAGTACTTC. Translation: CASSKAGDAPQETQYF.

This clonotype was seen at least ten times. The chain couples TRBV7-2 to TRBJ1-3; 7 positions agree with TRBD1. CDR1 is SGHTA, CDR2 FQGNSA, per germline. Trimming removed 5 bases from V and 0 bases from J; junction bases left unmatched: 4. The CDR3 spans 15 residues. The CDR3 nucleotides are TGTGCCAGCAGCCCTTACAGGGGCTCTGGAAACACCATATATTTT. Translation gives CASSPYRGSGNTIYF. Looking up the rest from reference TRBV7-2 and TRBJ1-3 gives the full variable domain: GAGVSQSPSNKVTEKGKDVELRCDPISGHTALYWYRQSLGQGLEFLIYFQGNSAPDKSGLPSDRFSAERTGGSVSTLTIQRTQQEDSAVYLCASSPYRGSGNTIYFGEGSWLTVV.

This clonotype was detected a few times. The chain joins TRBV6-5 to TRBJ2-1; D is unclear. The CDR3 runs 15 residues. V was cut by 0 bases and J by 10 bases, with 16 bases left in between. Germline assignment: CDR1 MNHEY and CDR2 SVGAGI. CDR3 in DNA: TGTGCCAGCAGTTACTCAAGTTCCGCTCCGATCGAGCAGTTCTTC. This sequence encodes CASSYSSSAPIEQFF.

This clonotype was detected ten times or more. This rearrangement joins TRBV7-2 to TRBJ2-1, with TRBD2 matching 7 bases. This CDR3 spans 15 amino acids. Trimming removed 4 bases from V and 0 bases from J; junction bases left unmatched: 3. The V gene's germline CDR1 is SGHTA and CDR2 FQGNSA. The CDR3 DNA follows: TGTGCCAGCAGCTCCCGGGAGGACTCCTACAATGAGCAGTTCTTC. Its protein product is CASSSREDSYNEQFF.

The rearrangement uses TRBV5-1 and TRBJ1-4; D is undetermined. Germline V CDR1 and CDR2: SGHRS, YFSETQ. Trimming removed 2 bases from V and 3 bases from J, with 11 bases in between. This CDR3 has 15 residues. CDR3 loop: CASSLFSASNEKLFF. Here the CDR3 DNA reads TGCGCCAGCAGCTTATTTTCAGCTTCTAATGAAAAACTGTTTTTT.

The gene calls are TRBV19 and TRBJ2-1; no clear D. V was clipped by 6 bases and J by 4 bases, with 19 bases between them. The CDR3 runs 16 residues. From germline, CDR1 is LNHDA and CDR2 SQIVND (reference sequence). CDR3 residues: CASRTSLGSIYNEQFF. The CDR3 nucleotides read TGTGCCAGTAGGACCTCCTTGGGTAGCATATACAATGAGCAGTTCTTC. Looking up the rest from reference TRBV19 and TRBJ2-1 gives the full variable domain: DGGITQSPKYLFRKEGQNVTLSCEQNLNHDAMYWYRQDPGQGLRLIYYSQIVNDFQKGDIAEGYSVSREKKESFPLTVTSAQKNPTAFYLCASRTSLGSIYNEQFFGPGTRLTVL.

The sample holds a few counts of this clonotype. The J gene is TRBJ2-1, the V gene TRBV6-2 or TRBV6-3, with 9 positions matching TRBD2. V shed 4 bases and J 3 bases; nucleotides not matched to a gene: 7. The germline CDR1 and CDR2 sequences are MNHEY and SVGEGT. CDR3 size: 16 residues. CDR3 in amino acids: CASSSTSGPYYNEQFF. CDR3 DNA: TGTGCCAGCAGTTCCACTAGCGGGCCTTACTACAATGAGCAGTTCTTC.

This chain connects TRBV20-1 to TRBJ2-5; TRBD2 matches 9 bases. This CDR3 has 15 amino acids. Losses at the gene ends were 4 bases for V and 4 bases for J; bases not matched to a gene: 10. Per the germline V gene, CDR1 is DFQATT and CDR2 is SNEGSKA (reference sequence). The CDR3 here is CSATGAAGGGETQYF. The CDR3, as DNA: TGCAGTGCTACAGGAGCAGCGGGAGGAGGAGAGACCCAGTACTTC.

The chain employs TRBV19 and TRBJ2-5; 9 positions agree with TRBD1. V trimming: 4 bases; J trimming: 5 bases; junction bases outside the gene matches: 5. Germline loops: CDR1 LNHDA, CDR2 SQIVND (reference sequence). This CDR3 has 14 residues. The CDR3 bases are TGTGCCAGTAGTAGGGGACAGGGAGGGGAGACCCAGTACTTC. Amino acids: CASSRGQGGETQYF.

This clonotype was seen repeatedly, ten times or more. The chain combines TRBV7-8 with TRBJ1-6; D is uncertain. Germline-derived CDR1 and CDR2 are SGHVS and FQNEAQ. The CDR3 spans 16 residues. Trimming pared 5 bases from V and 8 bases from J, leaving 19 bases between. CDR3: CASSPWTAGGDSPLHF. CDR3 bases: TGTGCCAGCAGCCCCTGGACCGCTGGAGGCGATTCACCCCTCCACTTT.

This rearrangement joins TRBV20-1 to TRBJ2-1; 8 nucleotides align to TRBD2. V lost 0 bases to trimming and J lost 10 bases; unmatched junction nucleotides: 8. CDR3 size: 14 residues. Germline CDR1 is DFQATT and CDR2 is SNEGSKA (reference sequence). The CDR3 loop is CSARDLRGALEQFF. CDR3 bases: TGCAGTGCTAGAGATCTGCGGGGGGCCCTCGAGCAGTTCTTC.

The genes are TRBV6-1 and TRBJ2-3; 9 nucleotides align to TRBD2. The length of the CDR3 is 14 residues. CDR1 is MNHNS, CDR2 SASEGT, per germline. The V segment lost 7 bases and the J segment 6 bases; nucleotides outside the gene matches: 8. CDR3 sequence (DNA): TGTGCCAGCAAACGCGATGCGGGAGGGGATACGCAGTATTTT. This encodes CASKRDAGGDTQYF.

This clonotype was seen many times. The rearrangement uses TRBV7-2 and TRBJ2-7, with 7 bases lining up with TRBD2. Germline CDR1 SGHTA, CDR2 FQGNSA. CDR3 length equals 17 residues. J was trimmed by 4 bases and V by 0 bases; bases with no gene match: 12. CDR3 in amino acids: CASSLAGAGFKRYEQYF. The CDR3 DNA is TGTGCCAGCAGCTTAGCGGGAGCGGGGTTTAAACGGTACGAGCAGTACTTC.

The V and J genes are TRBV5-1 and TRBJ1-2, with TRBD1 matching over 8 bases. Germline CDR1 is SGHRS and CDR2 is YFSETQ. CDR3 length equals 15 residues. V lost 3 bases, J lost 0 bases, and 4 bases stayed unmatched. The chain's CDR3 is CASSWGQETNYGYTF. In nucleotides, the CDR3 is TGCGCCAGCAGCTGGGGACAGGAAACTAACTATGGCTACACCTTC.

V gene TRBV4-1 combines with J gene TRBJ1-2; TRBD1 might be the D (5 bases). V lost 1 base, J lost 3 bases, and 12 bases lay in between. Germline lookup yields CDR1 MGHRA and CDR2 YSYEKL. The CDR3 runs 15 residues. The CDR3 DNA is TGCGCCAGCAGCCAAGCAGGGATGGGGTACTATGGCTACACCTTC. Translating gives CASSQAGMGYYGYTF.

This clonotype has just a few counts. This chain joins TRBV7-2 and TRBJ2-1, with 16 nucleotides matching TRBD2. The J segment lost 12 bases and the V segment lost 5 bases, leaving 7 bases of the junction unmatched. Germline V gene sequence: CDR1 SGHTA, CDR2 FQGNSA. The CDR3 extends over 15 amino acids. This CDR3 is CASSPGLAGGPWQFF. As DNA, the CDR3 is TGTGCCAGCAGCCCGGGACTAGCGGGAGGGCCATGGCAGTTCTTC.

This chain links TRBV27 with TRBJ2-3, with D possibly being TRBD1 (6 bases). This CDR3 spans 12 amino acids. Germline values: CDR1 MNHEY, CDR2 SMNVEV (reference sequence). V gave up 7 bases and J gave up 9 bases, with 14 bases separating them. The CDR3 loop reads CASTGPGGTQYF. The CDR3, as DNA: TGTGCCAGCACAGGACCTGGGGGCACGCAGTATTTT.

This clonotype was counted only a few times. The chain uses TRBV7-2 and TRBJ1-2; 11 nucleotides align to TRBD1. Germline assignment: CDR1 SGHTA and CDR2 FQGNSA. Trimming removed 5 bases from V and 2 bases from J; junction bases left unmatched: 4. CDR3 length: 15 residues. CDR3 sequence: CASSTWDRGNYGYTF. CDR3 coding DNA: TGTGCCAGCAGCACCTGGGACAGGGGGAACTATGGCTACACCTTC.

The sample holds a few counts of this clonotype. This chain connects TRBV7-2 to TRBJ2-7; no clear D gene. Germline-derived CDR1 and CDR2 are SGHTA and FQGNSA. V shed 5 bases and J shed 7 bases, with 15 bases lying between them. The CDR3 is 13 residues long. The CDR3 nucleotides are TGTGCCAGCAGCCCTGCCCCGGTAGGAGAGCAGTACTTC. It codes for CASSPAPVGEQYF.